Listed below are T cell receptor beta chains from one sample, sequenced in a study of long-term antiretroviral therapy in people with HIV. Some clones are missing from TCRdb's copy, which holds only in-frame ones; the method was immunoSEQ multiplex PCR. The sample yields about 25,000 clones, over 70% seen once. Specimen: unsorted PBMCs, collected around 4.3 years after starting antiretroviral therapy. The receptors were sampled from a man aged 25 to 40 with HIV. The conserved cysteine and the conserved F or W are not part of the CDR3 here. The order of the fields is J gene, V gene, CDR3 length, CDR3 protein.

J: TRBJ1-6; V: TRBV2; length: 13; CDR3: ASSVSDSQNSPLH
J: TRBJ1-2; V: TRBV27; length: 15; CDR3: ASSSRGGDYYENGYT
J: TRBJ2-7; V: TRBV7-2; length: 12; CDR3: ASSLNGPPYEQY
J: TRBJ2-7; V: TRBV27; length: 11; CDR3: ASRYRGGYEQY
J: TRBJ2-1; V: TRBV7-9; length: 11; CDR3: ASSLDSHNEQF
J: TRBJ1-3; V: TRBV5-1; length: 12; CDR3: ASSLSGLGNTIY
J: TRBJ2-7; V: TRBV29-1; length: 12; CDR3: SAQGDSSTYEQY
J: TRBJ2-3; V: TRBV4-1; length: 12; CDR3: ASSQFGGTDTQY
J: TRBJ2-7; V: TRBV5-6; length: 13; CDR3: ASRTPGQGPYEQY
J: TRBJ2-7; V: TRBV20-1; length: 9; CDR3: SAMFIPEQY
J: TRBJ1-4; V: TRBV11-3; length: 14; CDR3: ASSLDFGTSNEKLF
J: TRBJ2-2; V: TRBV4-1; length: 13; CDR3: ASSPAGTGAGELF
J: TRBJ1-5; V: TRBV21-1; length: 13; CDR3: ASSIGTEYNQPQH
J: TRBJ2-2; V: TRBV7-9; length: 14; CDR3: ASSLDRGQGTGELF
J: TRBJ1-1; V: TRBV18; length: 12; CDR3: ASSPGQGYTEAF
J: TRBJ1-2; V: TRBV5-1; length: 12; CDR3: ASSQGQGWDGYT
J: TRBJ2-2; V: TRBV5-5; length: 13; CDR3: ASSPGQGNTGELF
J: TRBJ2-3; V: TRBV9; length: 13; CDR3: ASSGGGSGTDTQY
J: TRBJ2-6; V: TRBV5-1; length: 14; CDR3: ASSLVRTEGANVLT
J: TRBJ2-5; V: TRBV6-5; length: 11; CDR3: ASSPRRRETQY
J: TRBJ2-6; V: TRBV6-4; length: 15; CDR3: ASSDTGQGSGANVLT
J: TRBJ2-1; V: TRBV7-9; length: 13; CDR3: ASSKDTSSYNEQF
J: TRBJ2-2; V: TRBV6-5; length: 10; CDR3: ASSYIGGELF
J: TRBJ2-1; V: TRBV13; length: 12; CDR3: ASTGRGGYNEQF
J: TRBJ2-3; V: TRBV4-1; length: 14; CDR3: ASSQANMGFTDTQY
J: TRBJ2-5; V: TRBV4-1; length: 15; CDR3: ASSQEGTGVKQETQY
J: TRBJ1-1; V: TRBV9; length: 12; CDR3: ASSGQGSETEAF
J: TRBJ1-5; V: TRBV6-4; length: 11; CDR3: ASRLFSNQPQH
J: TRBJ1-3; V: TRBV7-9; length: 15; CDR3: ASSLVGGLDPGNTIY
J: TRBJ1-5; V: TRBV29-1; length: 11; CDR3: SAGEGSNQPQH
J: TRBJ1-1; V: TRBV6-5; length: 12; CDR3: ASSSSLGNTEAF
J: TRBJ2-6; V: TRBV7-9; length: 14; CDR3: ASSSTGRSGANVLT
J: TRBJ2-3; V: TRBV19; length: 13; CDR3: ASSTRLAGTDTQY
J: TRBJ1-4; V: TRBV19; length: 12; CDR3: AIGGNGANEKLF
J: TRBJ1-4; V: TRBV5-5; length: 13; CDR3: ASSEQGATNEKLF
J: TRBJ2-2; V: TRBV29-1; length: 12; CDR3: SVGVGSNTGELF
J: TRBJ2-5; V: TRBV19; length: 16; CDR3: ASSMRLAGGPYQETQY
J: TRBJ2-3; V: TRBV5-3; length: 11; CDR3: ARSPGPTDTQY
J: TRBJ1-5; V: TRBV5-8; length: 11; CDR3: ASLRPSNQPQH
J: TRBJ2-7; V: TRBV15; length: 13; CDR3: ATSRDWGDSYEQY
J: TRBJ1-1; V: TRBV28; length: 12; CDR3: ASRKQGMNTEAF
J: TRBJ1-6; V: TRBV15; length: 17; CDR3: ATSRDLGNPSSYNSPLH
J: TRBJ1-1; V: TRBV5-4; length: 11; CDR3: ASSLDRNTEAF
J: TRBJ2-3; V: TRBV30; length: 13; CDR3: AWEFRDRAGDTQY
J: TRBJ2-5; V: TRBV28; length: 13; CDR3: ASSPRAGARETQY
J: TRBJ1-2; V: TRBV5-1; length: 9; CDR3: ASSDNYGYT
J: TRBJ2-5; V: TRBV5-4; length: 10; CDR3: ASSMVEETQY
J: TRBJ2-7; V: TRBV28; length: 11; CDR3: ASSYLGAGEQY
J: TRBJ1-5; V: TRBV2; length: 12; CDR3: ASSELKGYQPQH
J: TRBJ2-1; V: TRBV30; length: 12; CDR3: AWWTGFTYNEQF
J: TRBJ1-5; V: TRBV2; length: 13; CDR3: ASRIQGAGNQPQH
J: TRBJ1-2; V: TRBV30; length: 11; CDR3: AWSDRENYGYT
J: TRBJ1-1; V: TRBV7-8; length: 12; CDR3: ASSPWDRGTEAF
J: TRBJ2-7; V: TRBV6-5; length: 12; CDR3: ASRIAGGSDEQY